This TCR beta chain was recovered during a study of T cell clusters in autoimmune cytopenias (dated by TCRdb to the late 2010s). For context, the study as a whole: Of the 40 to 45 healthy donor controls, around 23 were female, and the group had a mean age of roughly 56 years and a median age of 59 years. The median TRB sequencing depth was roughly 56,000 reads per sample, and the median number of distinct TRB clonotypes was roughly 2,200 per sample. Peripheral blood TRB and IGH repertoires were sequenced in autoimmune cytopenia patients at active disease and during treatment follow-up, alongside healthy, CLL and autoimmune hepatitis controls. The study was designed to test whether a disease-specific immune repertoire signature usable as a blood-based biomarker is carried by autoimmune cytopenia patients. Controls were roughly 26 age-matched healthy donors for primary cytopenia and 14 age-matched CLL patients for secondary cytopenia. Autoimmune hepatitis repertoires were compared with those of about two dozen age- and sex-matched healthy donors.

On the study overall, not on this receptor specifically: The cluster-lack signature was not seen for secondary cytopenia versus CLL, apparently masked by the dominant lymphoma-associated repertoire. Shifts in the TRB repertoire, including less even repertoires in secondary cytopenia and CLL, were mostly a reflection of lymphoma bias and not of autoimmunity. The GLIPH analysis suggested a lack of physiological T cell clusters in primary autoimmune cytopenia patients, since 51 clusters were exclusive to healthy donors whereas under 20 were exclusive to patients. The T cell clusters were defined in silico only, and their functional role remained to be validated experimentally. Healthy donors had almost three times as many exclusive TRB clusters as active autoimmune hepatitis patients, a finding consistent with an autoimmunity-wide signature.

To amplify TRB rearrangements, a touch-down multiplex PCR protocol was run with the TRB-A and TRB-B primer pools combined in a single tube. Illumina adapters and sample indices were added to the amplicons through two consecutive PCR reactions performed with Phusion HS II polymerase. After gel purification with the NucleoSpin Gel and PCR Clean-up kit, the amplicons were quantified by Qubit and checked for quality on an Agilent 2100 Bioanalyzer. Sequencing of the libraries was done on an Illumina MiSeq with 600-cycle, single-indexed, paired-end runs. The authors' analysis ran thus. Alignment and assembly of TRB reads were performed with MiXCR version 2.1.12 and the default MiXCR reference library. A clone was defined by each unique CDR3 nucleotide sequence, and analysis was restricted to productive sequences with at least two reads. Repertoire diversity was assessed by alpha-parameterized diversity profiles (alpha 0 to 5), including Shannon (alpha 1) and Simpson (alpha 2) indices, computed with an R script. Combinatorial TRB VJ usage was computed with the tcR package and compared between cohorts by principal component analysis with ade4. GLIPH was used to cluster TCRbeta CDR3s in pairs of cohorts matched for age and read depth, and a Wilcoxon test was used to compare cluster frequencies. Each CDR3 protein sequence appears as one entry after TCRdb reprocessed the reads, and no DNA is included. For this entry, the V and J calls and clone size follow TCRdb and not the study's own pipeline. This sample's table contains roughly 6,000 distinct CDR3 sequences. Roughly a fifth of the sample comes from the top ten.

Each sample's TRB amplification started from roughly 270 ng of peripheral blood genomic DNA, which corresponds to tens of thousands of genome equivalents. Notes on this clonotype: Its cognate antigen has yet to be identified.

Another study also made use of these data, one on T cell repertoires in aging, cancer and after chemotherapy. The second study reports: The donors fell into six age groups ranging from 30 or younger to 70 or older, and each group had at least three individuals. Healthy donor control TCR repertoires were recorded over several months to years and showed clear clonal overlap across re-sampling. The full dataset contained several million TCR reads. Untreated patients with hematological or solid cancers showed significantly lower blood TCR diversity and higher clonality than age-matched healthy donors. Declining TCR diversity with age in healthy donors was mainly explained by loss of richness; in cancer patients, loss of evenness also contributed. An increase in median generation probability over the chemotherapy interval was observed in both cancer cohorts, suggesting that the repertoire was reconstituted through rebound thymic output. The authors noted that the repertoire data do not allow conclusions about immunological memory after chemotherapy. To examine immunoaging and T cell reconstitution after chemotherapy, the study profiled TCR beta repertoires in peripheral blood from healthy donors and cancer patients. Alongside some 96 healthy donors serving as a reference group, the cohort included over 200 cancer patients, of whom roughly 90 had hematological cancers and around 120 had solid cancers. MiXCR versions 2.12 and 3.0.5 were used to process the TRB sequences. Repertoire metrics included Shannon diversity, evenness, clonality (one minus evenness), and alpha-parameterized diversity profiles from alpha 0 to 5. The IGoR algorithm was used to calculate generation probabilities of clones in the paired pre- and post-chemotherapy samples.

The sequenced sample was peripheral blood. The clonotype was recovered from a human donor in good health.

CDR3 reads: CASSVTGDSNQPQHF. The V and J genes are TRBV6-5 and TRBJ1-5; the TCRdb call, TRBD1, lacks DNA for checking. Based on the germline V gene, the CDR1 and CDR2 sequences are MNHEY and SVGAGI. Taken from cysteine to phenylalanine, the CDR3 has 15 residues. No DNA is recorded.